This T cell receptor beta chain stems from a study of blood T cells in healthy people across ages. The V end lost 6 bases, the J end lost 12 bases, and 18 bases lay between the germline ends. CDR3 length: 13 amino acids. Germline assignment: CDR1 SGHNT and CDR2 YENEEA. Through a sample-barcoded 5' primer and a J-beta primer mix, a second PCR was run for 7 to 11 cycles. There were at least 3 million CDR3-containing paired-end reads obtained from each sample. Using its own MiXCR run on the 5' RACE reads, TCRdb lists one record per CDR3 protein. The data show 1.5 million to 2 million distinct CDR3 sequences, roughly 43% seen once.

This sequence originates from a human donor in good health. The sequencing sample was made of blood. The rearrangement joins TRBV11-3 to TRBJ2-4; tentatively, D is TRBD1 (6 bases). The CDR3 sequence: CASSLGTGTPQYF. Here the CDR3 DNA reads TGTGCCAGCAGTTTGGGGACCGGGACACCTCAGTACTTC.